The clone carrying this TCR beta chain was counted only a few times. The read terminates 3 residues before the CDR3 end, so the remaining end is supplied by the germline J gene. These data originate in a study of T cell clonality in common variable immunodeficiency. Germline loops: CDR1 MNHEY, CDR2 SVGEGT. The CDR3 runs to 11 residues. The method was immunoSEQ multiplex PCR; TCRdb's version includes in-frame clones alone and lacks a portion of them. This sample comprises roughly 29,000 clones, none seen once only. The sequence was collected from a person between 18 and 70 years old in good health. The sample taken for sequencing was peripheral blood mononuclear cells. The gene calls are TRBV6-2 or TRBV6-3 and TRBJ2-5, with a possible D match to TRBD1 (5 bases). CDR3 DNA (partial): TGTGCCAGCAGCCGACAGTTAACC. Protein product: CASSRQLT. The entire CDR3 protein reads CASSRQLTQYF.